Shown below are 22 T cell receptor beta chains from a single sample sequenced in a study of blood T cell repertoires in COVID-19. Measured with immunoSEQ multiplex PCR; TCRdb has only the in-frame clones, and not every one. The table records about 83,000 clones, 70% to 90% of them present only once. The sample was peripheral blood. The receptors were sampled from an elderly woman with acute or convalescent COVID-19.

The chain is built from TRBV5-5 and TRBJ1-6; D is ambiguous. Germline-derived CDR1 and CDR2 are SGHKS and YYEKEE (reference sequence). V was trimmed by 0 bases and J by 4 bases, leaving 11 bases between them. This CDR3 is 16 amino acids long. CDR3 residues: CASSLDSTTYNSPLHF. CDR3 in DNA: TGTGCCAGCAGCTTGGACAGTACAACTTATAATTCACCCCTCCACTTT.

The CDR3: CASSLGTGGPYGYTF. CDR3 nucleotides: TGTGCCAGCAGCTTGGGGACAGGGGGTCCCTATGGCTACACCTTC. The genes are TRBV11-2 and TRBJ1-2; TRBD1 matches at 11 bases. V was pared by 3 bases and J by 4 bases, with 4 bases of the junction left unmatched. This CDR3 has 15 residues. Per the germline V gene, CDR1 is SGHAT and CDR2 is FQNNGV.

This clone turned up a few times. The V gene is TRBV18, the J gene TRBJ1-2, with TRBD1 matching 8 bases. Trimming removed 2 bases from V and 0 bases from J; junction bases left unmatched: 17. The V gene's germline CDR1 is KGHSH and CDR2 LQKENI. The CDR3 contains 20 residues. As DNA, the CDR3 is TGTGCCAGCTCACCATTAGTGCAGGGGGCGCGAGTCCCGGCTAACTATGGCTACACCTTC. This gives the protein CASSPLVQGARVPANYGYTF.

In its sample, this clone was seen a few times. This chain joins TRBV7-6 and TRBJ2-1; 7 bases agree with TRBD2. The CDR3 has 13 amino acids. Unmatched junction bases numbered 6, after V lost 8 bases and J lost 5 bases. From germline, CDR1 is SGHVS and CDR2 FNYEAQ. CDR3 region: CASGEGGHNEQFF. DNA of the CDR3: TGTGCCAGCGGGGAGGGAGGGCACAATGAGCAGTTCTTC.

The chain links TRBV21-1 to TRBJ2-3; TRBD1, the D gene given by the table, was not confirmed from the DNA. TRBV21-1 is deemed a pseudogene. The CDR3 has 18 amino acids. This CDR3 is CASSKNRPGTECTDTQYF. The CDR3 coding sequence is TGTGCCAGCAGCAAAAATCGCCCCGGGACAGAGTGCACAGATACGCAGTATTTT.

The genes are TRBV29-1 and TRBJ1-1; D might be TRBD1 (5 bases). CDR1 SQVTM and CDR2 ANQGSEA come from the germline V gene. The CDR3 covers 17 residues. Trimming cost V 0 bases and J 6 bases, with 23 bases left between them. For the CDR3, the DNA is TGCAGCGTTGAAGATGGGGCTCTCCAGGCCTCCCGGGCTGAAGCTTTCTTT. Protein sequence: CSVEDGALQASRAEAFF.

The chain joins TRBV6-1 to TRBJ2-7; 9 positions match TRBD2. The J segment lost 3 bases and the V segment lost 7 bases, leaving 4 bases of the junction unmatched. The CDR3 runs to 13 residues. Per germline, CDR1 MNHNS and CDR2 SASEGT. The CDR3 DNA reads TGTGCCAGCATGAGGACTAGCGACTACGAGCAGTACTTC. Protein product: CASMRTSDYEQYF.

The V and J genes are TRBV18 and TRBJ1-2; D remains ambiguous. Germline V gives CDR1 KGHSH, CDR2 LQKENI. Trimming left V 0 bases short and J 8 bases short, with 10 bases between. This CDR3 is 13 amino acids long. CDR3 DNA: TGTGCCAGCTCACCACCGAGAGCCTTGGGCTACACCTTC. It codes for CASSPPRALGYTF.

The chain links TRBV15 to TRBJ1-5; weak D call: TRBD1 (5 bases). Germline V gene sequence: CDR1 LNHNV, CDR2 YYDKDF (reference sequence). V lost 1 base and J 6 bases, leaving 10 bases between the germline ends. CDR3 size: 14 residues. CDR3 coding DNA: TGTGCCACCAGCAGAGGGGTGGGGCTTCAGCCCCAGCATTTT. It specifies CATSRGVGLQPQHF.

The chain couples TRBV12-2 to TRBJ1-2. TRBV12-2 is an annotated pseudogene. This CDR3 is 13 amino acids long. The DNA of the CDR3 is TGTGCAAGTCGCGAGGAGGGTAGCTATGGCTACACCTTC. It translates to CASREEGSYGYTF.

The chain is built from TRBV20-1 and TRBJ1-4, with 12 nucleotides matching TRBD1. CDR1 and CDR2 (germline): DFQATT, SNEGSKA (reference sequence). The CDR3 is 16 residues long. Germline trimming cut 3 bases from V and 8 bases from J; bases unmatched to any gene: 10. The CDR3, as DNA: TGCAGTGCTAGTCCGGGACAGGGGGCGCGAAGAGAAAAACTGTTTTTT. This encodes CSASPGQGARREKLFF.

The CDR3 loop reads CASSLESGGVTGELFF. The DNA of the CDR3 is TGTGCCAGCAGCTTGGAGAGCGGGGGGGTCACCGGGGAGCTGTTTTTT. This chain joins TRBV5-4 and TRBJ2-2; 10 bases align to TRBD2. The CDR3 runs to 16 residues. V was pared by 0 bases and J by 4 bases, with 3 bases of the junction left unmatched. Germline CDR1 reads SGHNT; CDR2 reads YYREEE (reference sequence).

The rearrangement joins TRBV2 to TRBJ2-5; 11 nucleotides line up with TRBD2. CDR1 and CDR2 from the germline V gene are SNHLY and FYNNEI. Unmatched junction bases numbered 8, after V lost 6 bases and J lost 2 bases. This CDR3 is built from 16 residues. The CDR3 DNA reads TGTGCCAGCAGGGAGGGGCTAGCGGGGGGTCAAGAGACCCAGTACTTC. Amino acids: CASREGLAGGQETQYF.

This clone was seen a few times. The rearrangement joins TRBV10-1 to TRBJ1-2; 7 nucleotides line up with TRBD1. This CDR3 has 17 residues. Per the germline V gene, CDR1 is WNHNN and CDR2 is SYGVQD (reference sequence). V was pared by 5 bases and J by 3 bases, with 15 bases of the junction left unmatched. DNA for the CDR3: TGCGCCAGCAGTTTCCCGGGACAGATTCCTTCCCACTATGGCTACACCTTC. This sequence encodes CASSFPGQIPSHYGYTF.

This sequence joins TRBV28 and TRBJ1-5, with TRBD1 as a possible D gene (5 bases). V shed 2 bases and J shed 5 bases, with 10 bases lying between them. The CDR3 contains 14 residues. Germline CDR1 MDHEN, CDR2 SYDVKM. The CDR3 spells CASSLGGNDQPQHF. Here the CDR3 DNA reads TGTGCCAGCAGTTTAGGGGGGAACGATCAGCCCCAGCATTTT.

This clone occurred once. V usage is TRBV19 and J usage is TRBJ1-5, with D perhaps TRBD1 (6 bases). From germline, CDR1 is LNHDA and CDR2 SQIVND (reference sequence). CDR3 length equals 15 residues. V lost 7 bases and J lost 7, with 20 bases in between. The CDR3 is CASTSGGADSQPQHF. The CDR3 DNA is TGTGCCAGTACCTCCGGGGGGGCGGACTCGCAGCCCCAGCATTTT.

The gene calls are TRBV6-1 and TRBJ2-7, with TRBD2 as a possible D gene (5 bases). This CDR3 spans 16 amino acids. Germline V gene sequence: CDR1 MNHNS, CDR2 SASEGT. Trimming removed 4 bases from V and 9 bases from J, with 25 bases in between. CDR3 region: CASSGPETPGTRVQYF. CDR3 nucleotides: TGTGCCAGCAGTGGCCCGGAGACACCTGGAACTAGGGTGCAGTACTTC.

The chain uses TRBV29-1 and TRBJ1-2; 7 bases are shared with TRBD1. Germline CDR1 and CDR2: SQVTM and ANQGSEA. The trim removed 8 bases at V and 7 bases at J, leaving 10 bases unmatched. The CDR3 spans 12 residues. CDR3 protein: CSQWAGGSGYTF. In nucleotides, the CDR3 is TGCAGCCAGTGGGCAGGGGGGTCTGGCTACACCTTC. Using reference TRBV29-1 and TRBJ1-2 for the parts outside the CDR3, the full variable domain is SAVISQKPSRDICQRGTSLTIQCQVDSQVTMMFWYRQQPGQSLTLIATANQGSEATYESGFVIDKFPISRPNLTFSTLTVSNMSPEDSSIYLCSQWAGGSGYTFGSGTRLTVV.

The V call is TRBV10-1, the J call TRBJ1-2; D gene unclear. In germline, CDR1 is WNHNN, CDR2 SYGVQD (reference sequence). V gave up 0 bases and J gave up 8 bases, with 10 bases separating them. This CDR3 region has 13 residues. The CDR3 DNA is TGCGCCAGCAGTGAGTCGATCTCGGGAGGCTACACCTTC. It translates to CASSESISGGYTF.

J is TRBJ2-7 and V is TRBV28; 7 bases align to TRBD1. Trimming took 7 bases from V and 4 from J; bases not matched to a gene: 10. Germline V gene sequence: CDR1 MDHEN, CDR2 SYDVKM. CDR3 length: 14 residues. The CDR3 reads CASNLSGTVYEQYF. The CDR3 DNA follows: TGTGCCAGCAACCTTTCCGGGACAGTTTACGAGCAGTACTTC.

The chain couples TRBV7-6 to TRBJ1-1; 11 bases are shared with TRBD1. With 5 bases clipped from V and 3 bases from J, the junction kept 8 bases outside the gene matches. The germline CDR1 and CDR2 sequences are SGHVS and FNYEAQ. This CDR3 is 16 amino acids long. The CDR3 is CASSIGQGAGYTEAFF. In nucleotides, the CDR3 is TGTGCCAGCAGCATTGGACAGGGGGCAGGGTACACTGAAGCTTTCTTT.

The chain combines TRBV6-1 with TRBJ2-1, with TRBD2 identical over 7 bases. This CDR3 contains 17 residues. Germline loops: CDR1 MNHNS, CDR2 SASEGT. With 1 base clipped from V and 0 bases from J, the junction kept 6 bases outside the gene matches. CDR3 sequence (DNA): TGTGCCAGCAGTGAAGGTCGATTAGCGGGCTCCTACAATGAGCAGTTCTTC. The encoded protein is CASSEGRLAGSYNEQFF.